This T cell receptor beta chain was captured by sequencing in a study of T cells after posttransplantation cyclophosphamide. Findings and caveats of the study: Later blood repertoires were often dominated by clones from the donor CD8+ memory compartment. TRB overlap between skin or GI tissue T cells and blood was limited. Recipient CMV seropositivity and CMV reactivation strongly tracked TRB clonality.

Ten or more counts support this clone. Its antigen is currently unknown. Treatment was busulfan-fludarabine conditioning, a marrow graft, and cyclophosphamide on days +3 and +4. Here immunoSEQ multiplex PCR was the method, and the copy in TCRdb shows in-frame clones only, minus some. The record shows over 15,000 clones for this sample, with no singletons present. Germline V gives CDR1 MNHNY, CDR2 SVGAGI (reference sequence). The CDR3 contains 14 residues. V lost 6 bases to trimming and J lost 4 bases; unmatched junction nucleotides: 4. This specimen consisted of PBMCs, obtained after allogeneic stem cell transplant with posttransplant cyclophosphamide. The sequence was collected from a female patient younger than 45 who received an allogeneic stem cell transplant from a related donor, was CMV-positive, and had no GVHD. The graft donor may be the source of some T cells. This rearrangement joins TRBV6-6 to TRBJ2-7; 12 positions agree with TRBD2. CDR3 region: CASSQGLAGYEQYF. CDR3 nucleotide sequence: TGTGCCAGCAGCCAAGGACTAGCGGGATACGAGCAGTACTTC.